This TCR beta chain was retrieved from a study of PD-1 blockade in classical Hodgkin lymphoma. The table came from immunoSEQ multiplex PCR; TCRdb's copy has only in-frame clones and leaves some out. The profile covers about 96,000 clones, with about 92% appearing a single time and just under 2% taken by the ten largest. Study-wide results and caveats: Complete responders had baseline diversity similar to newly diagnosed patients. Excluded were patients who started nivolumab under 1 year after ASCT, a group that had lower diversity.

Worth noting for this clone: Its antigen remains unknown.

Germline V gene sequence: CDR1 LGHNT, CDR2 FRNRAP. The V end lost 6 bases, the J end lost 5 bases, and 9 bases lay between the germline ends. The CDR3 totals 12 residues. Time point indicated: cycle 4 day 1 (C4D1), after around six weeks of nivolumab. Relapses following autologous stem cell transplantation were seen in all patients, with brentuximab vedotin exposure varying. The chain combines TRBV12-5 with TRBJ2-3; D is undetermined. The sequencing here drew on peripheral blood mononuclear cells (PBMCs), taken before the fourth cycle of nivolumab. The TCR was taken from a human donor with classical Hodgkin lymphoma. CDR3 sequence: CASGTGIDTQYF. CDR3 nucleotides: TGTGCTAGTGGAACTGGAATAGATACGCAGTATTTT.